The clone carrying this TCR beta chain showed up many times. Antigen unknown. This record belongs to a study of T cells in Graves' hyperthyroidism and ophthalmopathy. Patients were excluded because of uncontrolled infection, other autoimmune disease, pregnancy or lactation. A roughly 9.7 ml volume of fresh peripheral blood provided the PBMCs. The CDR3 loop spans 15 amino acids. CDR1 and CDR2 (germline): SGHVS, FQNEAQ. The V end lost 5 bases, the J end lost 6 bases, and 17 bases lay between the germline ends. Study results and caveats: Before onset, by a median of approximately 6.8 months, the model predicted ophthalmopathy. A model built on 13 V-J features separated ophthalmopathy from stable hyperthyroidism.

TCR beta CDR3 regions were amplified from RNA transcripts. The HTBI set primed first-round TCR CDR3 RT-PCR. TCRdb recomputed calls from the multiplex PCR reads with MiXCR, one row per CDR3 protein. The data contain 350,000 or so distinct CDR3 sequences, less than 20% of them seen just once; the ten biggest clones take up roughly 15%. This TCR came from a woman between 40 and 55 years old with Graves' ophthalmopathy. The V gene is TRBV7-8, the J gene TRBJ1-5; the D gene is possibly TRBD1 (6 bases). Sequenced material: blood. The CDR3 sequence: CASSPGGAVGQPQHF. DNA for the CDR3: TGTGCCAGCAGCCCCGGGGGGGCGGTCGGTCAGCCCCAGCATTTT.